This is a list of T cell receptor beta chains from one sample in a study of OX40 agonist ivuxolimab in advanced cancers. Produced via immunoSEQ multiplex PCR; TCRdb's table is partial and in-frame only. Here the sample spans approximately 30,000 clones, approximately 86% being singletons. Here the sequenced sample was CD4+ or CD8+ T cells sorted from blood, taken in a trial of the OX40 agonist ivuxolimab. These receptors all stem from an adult with an advanced solid tumor such as melanoma, head and neck, liver or kidney cancer. Each CDR3 is given with its conserved first and last residue. D genes are given only for firm matches. Clone sizes are given selectively: once, few, many, or a class where the clone is expanded.

>TRBV6-5|-|TRBJ2-7|-
CARRGEGYEQYF
TGTGCCAGGAGGGGGGAGGGCTACGAGCAGTACTTC
>TRBV4-3|-|TRBJ2-1|-
CASSQDGQSTYNEQFF
TGCGCCAGCAGCCAAGATGGGCAATCAACCTACAATGAGCAGTTCTTC
>TRBV4-1|-|TRBJ2-1|TRBD2
CASSQQLAGGPHEQFF
TGCGCCAGCAGCCAACAACTAGCGGGAGGGCCCCATGAGCAGTTCTTC
>TRBV5-4|-|TRBJ1-1|TRBD1
CASSLSGQVEKAFF
TGTGCCAGCAGCTTGAGCGGACAGGTGGAGAAAGCTTTCTTT
>TRBV7-8|-|TRBJ2-1|-
CASSLGPGPGANEQFF
TGTGCCAGCAGCTTGGGACCGGGCCCTGGGGCCAATGAGCAGTTCTTC
>TRBV28|-|TRBJ1-2|TRBD1
CASSLRTGLGYTF
TGTGCCAGCAGTTTGAGGACAGGGCTTGGCTACACCTTC
>TRBV28|large|TRBJ2-1|TRBD1
CASSLEEGASLGDEQFF
TGTGCCAGCAGTTTGGAAGAGGGGGCTAGTCTTGGCGATGAGCAGTTCTTC
>TRBV5-6|-|TRBJ2-3|TRBD2
CASSLRRERDTQYF
TGTGCCAGCAGCTTACGGCGGGAGAGAGATACGCAGTATTTT
>TRBV28|-|TRBJ1-1|-
CASTRGVNTEAFF
TGTGCCAGCACACGTGGGGTGAACACTGAAGCTTTCTTT
>TRBV28|few|TRBJ1-1|-
CASSHTLGHTEAFF
TGTGCCAGCAGTCACACACTGGGGCACACTGAAGCTTTCTTT
>TRBV27|-|TRBJ1-4|TRBD1
CASSSTGQGNEKLFF
TGTGCCAGCAGTTCCACGGGACAGGGGAATGAAAAACTGTTTTTT
>TRBV4-1|-|TRBJ2-7|-
CASSQIAEPGDEQYF
TGCGCCAGCAGCCAAATAGCGGAACCCGGGGACGAGCAGTACTTC
>TRBV4-3|-|TRBJ2-7|-
CASSLYREYEQYF
TGCGCCAGCAGCCTCTACAGGGAATACGAGCAGTACTTC
>TRBV6-4|-|TRBJ2-3|TRBD2
CASSLIAGSSTDTQYF
TGTGCCAGCAGTTTAATAGCGGGATCTAGCACAGATACGCAGTATTTT
>TRBV5-5|-|TRBJ2-1|TRBD1
CASHRGNEQFF
TGTGCCAGCCACAGGGGTAATGAGCAGTTCTTC
>TRBV28|-|TRBJ2-5|-
CASRPDRGANHETQHF
TGTGCCAGCCGTCCCGACCGGGGGGCAAACCACGAGACCCAGCACTTC
>TRBV7-9|-|TRBJ2-5|TRBD1
CASSPGTGVETQYF
TGTGCCAGCAGCCCAGGGACAGGGGTAGAGACCCAGTACTTC